These T cell receptor beta chains were read from a single sample in a study of blood T cell repertoires in COVID-19. Some clones are missing from TCRdb's copy, which holds only in-frame ones; the method was immunoSEQ multiplex PCR. This sample has around 130,000 clones, with 83% found just once. Input material: PBMCs or T cells enriched from blood (not recorded which). All receptors derive from a man aged 30 to 39 who had recovered from COVID-19. CDR3s include the opening cysteine and the closing phenylalanine or tryptophan. A D gene is named only where the DNA matches it firmly. Not every row has a clone size; where given, it reads once, few, many or a size class.

TRBV12-3/TRBV12-4	-	TRBD1	TRBJ1-6	TGTGCCAGCAGCCTACAGGGGAATTCACCCCTCCACTTT	CASSLQGNSPLHF
TRBV15	-	-	TRBJ1-4	TGTGCCACCAGCAGAGACGACAGGATGGATGAAAAACTGTTTTTT	CATSRDDRMDEKLFF
TRBV7-9	-	-	TRBJ1-4	TGTGCCAGCAGCTTGGCACAGGGTAGTGCTGAAAAACTGTTTTTT	CASSLAQGSAEKLFF
TRBV15	once	-	TRBJ2-2	TGTGCCACCAGCAGATCGGGGACTGCTTGGGGGGAGCTGTTTTTT	CATSRSGTAWGELFF
TRBV2	-	TRBD1	TRBJ1-6	TGTGCCAGCATGTTGATCTTACAGGGGAGCTCACCCCTCCACTTT	CASMLILQGSSPLHF
TRBV7-3	-	-	TRBJ2-5	TGTGCCAGCAGCCCGGGCAGCCGTAGCGAAGAGACCCAGTACTTC	CASSPGSRSEETQYF
TRBV10-3	-	TRBD2	TRBJ2-1	TGTGCCATCAGTGAGACTAGCGGGACCTTTGAGCAGTTCTTC	CAISETSGTFEQFF
TRBV9	-	-	TRBJ2-6	TGTGCCAGCAGCGTCCGGGGAGCTGGGGCCAACGTCCTGACTTTC	CASSVRGAGANVLTF
TRBV9	-	-	TRBJ1-4	TGTGCCAGCAGCGTAGAAGCTCACGGAGTTAATGAAAAACTGTTTTTT	CASSVEAHGVNEKLFF
TRBV7-9	-	TRBD1	TRBJ1-6	TGTGCCAGCAGCCTACGGCCCAAGACAGGGGGTAATTCACCCCTCCACTTT	CASSLRPKTGGNSPLHF
TRBV5-1	-	TRBD1	TRBJ2-1	TGCGCCAGCAGCCGTGATTTGGACAGGGGGCAAAGTGAGCAGTTCTTC	CASSRDLDRGQSEQFF
TRBV18	-	-	TRBJ2-1	TGTGCCAGCATGACCCGGGGGGCAAATGAGCAGTTCTTC	CASMTRGANEQFF
TRBV27	-	-	TRBJ2-6	TGTGCCAGCAGTGCCGACATGAGCTCTGGGGCCAACGTCCTGACTTTC	CASSADMSSGANVLTF
TRBV21-1	-	-	TRBJ2-1	TGTGCCAGCAGCGTTTTTAGTCCTGAGCAGTTCTTC	CASSVFSPEQFF
TRBV27	few	-	TRBJ2-7	TGTGCCAGCAGTTTAACGGAGTCCTACGAGCAGTACTTC	CASSLTESYEQYF
TRBV5-1	-	-	TRBJ1-2	TGCGCCAGCAGCTTGGGTGAGAACTATGGCTACACCTTC	CASSLGENYGYTF
TRBV4-1	-	-	TRBJ2-1	TGCGCCAGCAGCCAAGTTACGAGAACCTACAATGAGCAGTTCTTC	CASSQVTRTYNEQFF
TRBV6-6	-	-	TRBJ2-7	TGTGCCAGCAGTTCTGGCGGGACGAGCTCCTACGAGCAGTACTTC	CASSSGGTSSYEQYF
TRBV10-3	-	-	TRBJ1-3	TGTGCCATCAGTGAGGACAGAGGAAACACCATATATTTT	CAISEDRGNTIYF
TRBV12-3/TRBV12-4	few	TRBD1	TRBJ2-1	TGTGCCAGCAGTTTCGGACAGGGCCCTGAGCAGTTCTTC	CASSFGQGPEQFF
TRBV19	-	-	TRBJ1-5	TGTGCCAGTAGTATAGATCGGGAGGGGGCCCAGCATTTT	CASSIDREGAQHF
TRBV27	few	-	TRBJ2-2	TGTGCCAGCAGTTTATCCTGGACAGACTACACCGGGGAGCTGTTTTTT	CASSLSWTDYTGELFF
TRBV6-5	-	-	TRBJ1-2	TGTGCCAGCAGTTACTCGTCCGGGACTCGGTATGGCTACACCTTC	CASSYSSGTRYGYTF
TRBV4-2	once	-	TRBJ2-1	TGTGCCAGCAGCCAAGAAGGGGGGGCCGTCAATGAGCAGTTCTTC	CASSQEGGAVNEQFF